The next 13 T cell receptor beta chains were all read from a single sample in a study of long-term antiretroviral therapy in people with HIV. The authors ran the immunoSEQ assay, v3.0, at survey level. The data were produced by immunoSEQ multiplex PCR, yet TCRdb's version contains in-frame clones alone and is incomplete. The repertoire holds roughly 25,000 clones, with around 76% as singletons. The input for sequencing was unsorted PBMCs, taken 0.5 years after starting antiretroviral therapy. The origin of the receptors is a woman aged 40 to 50 with HIV.

The CDR3 nucleotides are TGTGCCAGCAGCTCCGAGGGGAGATTTAATGAAAAACTGTTTTTT. Residues: CASSSEGRFNEKLFF. This chain uses TRBV7-2 with TRBJ1-4; TRBD1 might be the D (5 bases). The V gene lost 4 bases and the J gene lost 4 bases, with 13 bases spanning the gap. CDR1 is SGHTA, CDR2 FQGNSA, per germline. The CDR3 length is 15 residues.

The J gene is TRBJ2-7, the V gene TRBV4-3; 9 bases agree with TRBD2. The trim removed 1 base at V and 3 bases at J, leaving 4 bases unmatched. Germline CDR1 LGHNA, CDR2 YSLEER. This CDR3 contains 15 residues. The CDR3 region has the DNA TGCGCCAGCAGCCAAGTTGGAGCGGGGGGCTACGAGCAGTACTTC. It yields the protein CASSQVGAGGYEQYF.

CDR3 nucleotides: TGTGCCAGCAGTACGGGACAGGGCTCCTACGAGCAGTACTTC. This gives the protein CASSTGQGSYEQYF. The J gene is TRBJ2-7, the V gene TRBV6-5; 9 bases agree with TRBD1. Germline lookup yields CDR1 MNHEY and CDR2 SVGAGI. The CDR3 spans 14 residues. V lost 5 bases and J lost 0; bases outside the gene matches: 2.

The rearrangement links TRBV28 to TRBJ1-5; perhaps TRBD1 as D (5 bases). The CDR3 extends over 15 amino acids. Trimming shortened V by 3 bases and J by 6 bases, and 15 bases separated the two germline ends. Per germline, CDR1 MDHEN and CDR2 SYDVKM. DNA for the CDR3: TGTGCCAGCAGTTTGGGCCAGAGGGGCTCTCAGCCCCAGCATTTT. It translates to CASSLGQRGSQPQHF.

This chain links TRBV19 with TRBJ1-6; tentatively, D is TRBD1 (5 bases). This CDR3 has 16 amino acids. The V gene lost 7 bases and the J gene lost 9 bases, with 22 bases spanning the gap. The germline V gene encodes CDR1 LNHDA and CDR2 SQIVND (reference sequence). The CDR3 region has the DNA TGTGCCAGTAATCGGGGCGCGGCGCAAATAGCTTCACCCCTCCACTTT. Translating gives CASNRGAAQIASPLHF.

To note about this clone: Its ends do not fully match the called genes, so a read error is possible. The chain has TRBV4-1 and TRBJ2-6; D is undetermined. This CDR3 spans 15 amino acids. Germline V gives CDR1 MGHRA, CDR2 YSYEKL. CDR3 in amino acids: CASTQGLTGANVLTF. The DNA for the CDR3 is TGCGCCAGCACCCAAGGGTTAACTGGGGCCAACGTCCTGACTTTC.

The chain carries TRBV2 and TRBJ2-5; 9 bases map to TRBD2. V trimming: 4 bases; J trimming: 3 bases; junction bases outside the gene matches: 0. The CDR3 has 13 residues. Germline assignment: CDR1 SNHLY and CDR2 FYNNEI. The CDR3 coding sequence is TGTGCCAGCAGTGGACTAGCGGAAGAGACCCAGTACTTC. This sequence encodes CASSGLAEETQYF.

This clone has just a few counts. The same CDR3 can be traced to other DNA sequences in this sample. V usage is TRBV5-1 and J usage is TRBJ2-7; the D is unclear. V lost 0 bases, J lost 4 bases, and 2 bases lay in between. Germline CDR1 and CDR2: SGHRS and YFSETQ. CDR3 length: 11 residues. The CDR3 coding sequence is TGCGCCAGCAGCTTGGTGTACGAGCAGTACTTC. It translates to CASSLVYEQYF.

This clone was picked up a small number of times. The chain has TRBV5-4 and TRBJ2-2; no firm D call. Trimming took off 3 bases at V and 2 bases at J, with 8 bases between the two ends. The CDR3 extends over 14 amino acids. Per germline, CDR1 SGHNT and CDR2 YYREEE (reference sequence). The CDR3 DNA follows: TGTGCCAGCAGCTCGGACGGAAACACCGGGGAGCTGTTTTTT. It is translated as CASSSDGNTGELFF.

The chain is built from TRBV7-9 and TRBJ2-7; tentative D call: TRBD2 (5 bases). Trimming took off 5 bases at V and 5 bases at J, with 16 bases between the two ends. Germline lookup yields CDR1 SEHNR and CDR2 FQNEAQ (reference sequence). The CDR3 is 14 amino acids. CDR3 in DNA: TGTGCCAGCAGCCGGGGATTACGTCCGGACGAGCAGTACTTC. Translating it yields CASSRGLRPDEQYF. The whole variable domain, remainder taken from reference TRBV7-9 and TRBJ2-7, is DTGVSQNPRHKITKRGQNVTFRCDPISEHNRLYWYRQTLGQGPEFLTYFQNEAQLEKSRLLSDRFSAERPKGSFSTLEIQRTEQGDSAMYLCASSRGLRPDEQYFGPGTRLTVT.

This clone was seen a few times. The V call is TRBV18, the J call TRBJ1-6; no clear D gene. Trimming removed 5 bases at V and 5 bases at J, with 4 bases between. The CDR3 is 12 amino acids. Germline V CDR1 and CDR2: KGHSH, LQKENI. This CDR3 reads CASSYDNSPLHF. In DNA, the CDR3 is TGTGCCAGCTCATACGATAATTCACCCCTCCACTTT.

In its sample, this clone was seen a few times. The rearrangement links TRBV4-1 to TRBJ2-1, with D uncertain. Per germline, CDR1 MGHRA and CDR2 YSYEKL. Deletions cut 0 bases from V and 0 bases from J, with 9 bases between. The CDR3 totals 16 residues. The CDR3 DNA sequence: TGCGCCAGCAGCCAAGATTGGGCTAGCTCCTACAATGAGCAGTTCTTC. Translating it yields CASSQDWASSYNEQFF.

The chain joins TRBV5-1 to TRBJ2-2; weak D call: TRBD1 (5 bases). The V end lost 0 bases, the J end lost 3 bases, and 15 bases lay between the germline ends. The CDR3 is made up of 17 amino acids. Per germline, CDR1 SGHRS and CDR2 YFSETQ. This chain's CDR3 is CASSLAGQGLDTGELFF. The CDR3 DNA is TGCGCCAGCAGCTTGGCCGGGCAGGGTTTAGACACCGGGGAGCTGTTTTTT.